A single T cell receptor beta chain is shown here with its context. This record comes from a study of T-cell reconstitution after alpha-beta-depleted transplantation in children. The TCRbeta library incorporated unique molecular identifiers. Using its own MiXCR run on the PCR reads, TCRdb lists one record per CDR3 protein. The table has about 500,000 distinct CDR3 sequences, about 30% seen once; the top ten hold under 3%. The CDR3 runs to 15 residues. CDR1 and CDR2 (germline): GTSNPN, SVGIG (reference sequence). Trimming took 5 bases from V and 8 from J; bases not matched to a gene: 10. V and J are TRBV30 and TRBJ2-1, with 12 bases identical to TRBD2. Specimen: PBMCs from the stem cell graft donor, collected from the stem cell graft. The origin of this receptor is a human donor who donated a stem cell graft to a child with aplastic anemia. In DNA, the CDR3 is TGTGCCTGGTGGAGTCCTAGCGGGAGGGGCGATGAGCAGTTCTTC. Translation: CAWWSPSGRGDEQFF.